Sequencing of this TCR beta chain was carried out in a study of blood T cell repertoires in COVID-19. Study in general: Collection of acute and convalescent COVID-19 samples took place in the United States, Italy and Spain. The cDNA or gDNA used as material had been derived from T cells, B-cell-depleted T cells, or PBMCs.

The germline gives CDR1 GTSNPN, CDR2 SVGIG (reference sequence). The length of the CDR3 is 14 residues. Germline trimming cut 1 base from V and 6 bases from J; bases unmatched to any gene: 8. Generated by immunoSEQ multiplex PCR, the TCRdb table keeps only in-frame clones and is missing some. The table has roughly 150,000 clones, nearly 80% seen once. The sample was peripheral blood. This sequence originates from an elderly woman with acute or convalescent COVID-19. The chain carries TRBV30 and TRBJ2-7, with 8 bases aligning to TRBD1. This CDR3 is CAWSGWGTGSEQYF. Here the CDR3 DNA reads TGTGCCTGGAGTGGGTGGGGGACAGGTAGCGAGCAGTACTTC.